The 23 T cell receptor beta chains below all came from one sample that was sequenced in a study of shared clonotypes between healthy human individuals. Measured with immunoSEQ multiplex PCR; TCRdb has only the in-frame clones, and not every one. The table includes fewer than 1.8 million clones, approximately 98.5% detected once. The sequenced sample consisted of naive CD4+ T cells sorted from blood. The subset: CD45RA+ positively selected. These TCRs come from a man younger than 45 in good health.

The rearrangement uses TRBV5-1 and TRBJ2-7; possible D gene TRBD1, 6 bases. Germline CDR1 and CDR2: SGHRS and YFSETQ. The CDR3 runs 14 residues. Between the trimmed V and J ends, which lost 2 bases and 3 bases, there was a span of 12 bases. Here the CDR3 DNA reads TGCGCCAGCAGCTTAGCGCCAGGGGACTACGAGCAGTACTTC. It encodes CASSLAPGDYEQYF.

The chain combines TRBV25-1 with TRBJ2-4; 12 positions agree with TRBD2. Trimming at V came to 4 bases and at J to 7 bases, leaving 2 bases not matched to a gene. CDR3 size: 14 residues. Germline CDR1 is MGHDK and CDR2 is SYGVNS. In DNA, the CDR3 is TGTGCCAGCAGTGGTCTAGCGGGAGGGAACATTCAGTACTTC. Translation gives CASSGLAGGNIQYF.

This clone was counted once. The chain recombines TRBV6-5 with TRBJ2-1, with 11 positions matching TRBD2. V was clipped by 5 bases and J by 9 bases; unmatched bases: 9. Germline assignment: CDR1 MNHEY and CDR2 SVGAGI. The CDR3 is 15 amino acids. CDR3 region: CASSRASGRLREQFF. The CDR3 DNA follows: TGTGCCAGCAGTCGAGCTAGCGGGAGGTTGCGTGAGCAGTTCTTC.

The genes are TRBV6-5 and TRBJ2-7; tentatively, D is TRBD1 (5 bases). The germline V and J ends were trimmed by 4 bases and 6 bases, with 16 bases remaining between them. Germline V gene data show CDR1 as MNHEY and CDR2 as SVGAGI. The CDR3 length is 14 residues. Here the CDR3 reads CASSSDLKQGEQYF. CDR3 DNA sequence: TGTGCCAGCAGTTCAGACCTAAAGCAGGGCGAGCAGTACTTC.

The chain is built from TRBV7-3 and TRBJ2-7, with 8 positions matching TRBD2. Looked up from germline, CDR1 is SGHTA and CDR2 is FQGTGA. CDR3 size: 13 residues. The trim removed 3 bases at V and 3 bases at J, leaving 1 base unmatched. The CDR3 nucleotides are TGTGCCAGCAGCTTTCGGGAGGGCTACGAGCAGTACTTC. Translation: CASSFREGYEQYF.

V and J are TRBV5-1 and TRBJ2-2, with unresolved D. V was shortened by 6 bases and J by 5 bases, with 17 bases between the two germline ends. The germline V gene encodes CDR1 SGHRS and CDR2 YFSETQ. CDR3 length: 15 amino acids. DNA of the CDR3: TGCGCCAGCACCCGCTCAGGCCAACAAACCGGGGAGCTGTTTTTT. Translating it yields CASTRSGQQTGELFF.

To note about this clone: Within the sample, other DNA sequences also encode this same CDR3. V gene TRBV5-1 combines with J gene TRBJ2-1, with 8 bases fitting TRBD2. The CDR3 is made up of 14 amino acids. Trimming removed 2 bases from V and 5 bases from J; junction bases left unmatched: 3. Germline V gene data show CDR1 as SGHRS and CDR2 as YFSETQ. As DNA, the CDR3 is TGCGCCAGCAGCTTTACTAGCGGAAACAATGAGCAGTTCTTC. The encoded protein is CASSFTSGNNEQFF.

The chain carries TRBV11-2 and TRBJ2-2; no firm D call. This CDR3 spans 14 amino acids. Trimming cost V 3 bases and J 5 bases, with 10 bases left between them. Looked up from germline, CDR1 is SGHAT and CDR2 is FQNNGV. Here the CDR3 reads CASSFTLGTGELFF. For the CDR3, the DNA is TGTGCCAGCAGCTTTACCCTGGGAACCGGGGAGCTGTTTTTT.

This chain uses TRBV6-5 with TRBJ2-7; 7 bases agree with TRBD2. CDR1 is MNHEY and CDR2 is SVGAGI in the germline V gene. This CDR3 region has 14 residues. Losses at the gene ends were 7 bases for V and 6 bases for J; bases not matched to a gene: 12. As DNA, the CDR3 is TGTGCCAGCACCCCCAAACCCCGCGGGGGCGAGCAGTACTTC. Its translation: CASTPKPRGGEQYF.

This sequence joins TRBV7-9 and TRBJ2-2, with D possibly matching TRBD1 (6 bases). V was cut by 5 bases and J by 2 bases, with 21 bases left in between. This CDR3 is 18 amino acids long. The germline CDR1 and CDR2 sequences are SEHNR and FQNEAQ (reference sequence). The CDR3 reads CASSPLGWQGSNTGELFF. CDR3 in DNA: TGTGCCAGCAGCCCGCTGGGGTGGCAGGGGTCAAACACCGGGGAGCTGTTTTTT. The full variable domain, in which reference TRBV7-9 and TRBJ2-2 provide the parts outside the CDR3, is DTGVSQNPRHKITKRGQNVTFRCDPISEHNRLYWYRQTLGQGPEFLTYFQNEAQLEKSRLLSDRFSAERPKGSFSTLEIQRTEQGDSAMYLCASSPLGWQGSNTGELFFGEGSRLTVL.

J is TRBJ1-2 and V is TRBV7-9, with D possibly matching TRBD1 (6 bases). CDR3 size: 15 residues. V was clipped by 6 bases and J by 1 base, with 15 bases between them. Germline V gene sequence: CDR1 SEHNR, CDR2 FQNEAQ (reference sequence). The CDR3 reads CASSPSGQNNYGYTF. The DNA for the CDR3 is TGTGCCAGCAGTCCATCCGGACAGAATAACTATGGCTACACCTTC.

The chain carries TRBV10-2 and TRBJ2-3; 8 nucleotides agree with TRBD1. There are 16 residues in the CDR3. CDR1 WSHSY and CDR2 SAAADI come from the germline V gene. J gave up 1 base and V 6 bases, and 9 bases lay outside the gene matches. DNA of the CDR3: TGCGCCAGCAGCCCCGCAGGGGGCTCCGGCACAGATACGCAGTATTTT. This sequence encodes CASSPAGGSGTDTQYF.

The V gene is TRBV19, the J gene TRBJ2-2; 7 bases agree with TRBD1. There are 15 residues in the CDR3. The V segment lost 7 bases and the J segment 4 bases; nucleotides outside the gene matches: 9. Per germline, CDR1 LNHDA and CDR2 SQIVND (reference sequence). The chain's CDR3 is CASKQGSGTTGELFF. The CDR3 DNA reads as TGTGCCAGTAAACAGGGGTCAGGAACCACCGGGGAGCTGTTTTTT.

V is TRBV2 and J is TRBJ2-3; D remains unclear. From germline, CDR1 is SNHLY and CDR2 FYNNEI. Trimming removed 3 bases from V and 6 bases from J, with 16 bases in between. The CDR3 contains 15 residues. CDR3 sequence reads: CASSDNWGTGDTQYF. The CDR3 bases are TGTGCCAGCAGTGATAATTGGGGTACTGGGGATACGCAGTATTTT.

V usage is TRBV29-1 and J usage is TRBJ1-2; tentatively, D is TRBD1 (5 bases). The V end lost 8 bases, the J end lost 4 bases, and 20 bases lay between the germline ends. This CDR3 has 14 residues. Germline assignment: CDR1 SQVTM and CDR2 ANQGSEA. The chain's CDR3 is CSSYRDSESYGYTF. For the CDR3, the DNA is TGCAGCTCCTACAGAGACAGCGAAAGCTATGGCTACACCTTC.

The chain combines TRBV28 with TRBJ2-3; D gene unclear. Germline CDR1 and CDR2: MDHEN and SYDVKM. The V and J ends lost 2 bases and 1 base respectively, with 7 bases between them. This CDR3 is 14 amino acids long. CDR3 sequence (DNA): TGTGCCAGCAGTTTAACCTTCGGCACAGATACGCAGTATTTT. Residues: CASSLTFGTDTQYF.

This chain uses TRBV18 with TRBJ1-3; D not certain. CDR1 and CDR2 (germline): KGHSH, LQKENI. The CDR3 consists of 15 residues. Trimming removed 3 bases at V and 2 bases at J, with 11 bases between. The CDR3 is CASSPLQSAGNTIYF. The CDR3 DNA is TGTGCCAGCTCACCTCTACAGTCCGCTGGAAACACCATATATTTT.

The rearrangement uses TRBV19 and TRBJ2-5; D remains ambiguous. The CDR3 contains 14 residues. Germline assignment: CDR1 LNHDA and CDR2 SQIVND (reference sequence). V dropped 8 bases and J dropped 0 bases, with 13 bases sitting between them. The CDR3 loop is CASAPRRNQETQYF. CDR3 bases: TGTGCCAGTGCCCCCAGGCGGAACCAAGAGACCCAGTACTTC. Based on the CDR3 plus reference TRBV19 and TRBJ2-5, the full variable domain is DGGITQSPKYLFRKEGQNVTLSCEQNLNHDAMYWYRQDPGQGLRLIYYSQIVNDFQKGDIAEGYSVSREKKESFPLTVTSAQKNPTAFYLCASAPRRNQETQYFGPGTRLLVL.

This chain joins TRBV6-5 and TRBJ2-4; weak D call: TRBD2 (5 bases). V was pared by 2 bases and J by 0 bases, with 11 bases between. The CDR3 consists of 16 residues. CDR1 MNHEY and CDR2 SVGAGI come from the germline V gene. This CDR3 reads CASSYGGALAKNIQYF. The CDR3 coding sequence is TGTGCCAGCAGTTACGGAGGAGCCCTAGCCAAAAACATTCAGTACTTC.

This sequence joins TRBV5-5 and TRBJ2-5; D is perhaps TRBD2 (5 bases). Germline V lookup: CDR1 SGHKS, CDR2 YYEKEE (reference sequence). This CDR3 is built from 17 residues. V lost 0 bases to trimming and J lost 3 bases, with 18 bases between them. CDR3 loop: CASSLGSSGKGKETQYF. CDR3 sequence (DNA): TGTGCCAGCAGCTTGGGTAGCAGCGGCAAGGGCAAAGAGACCCAGTACTTC.

The rearrangement joins TRBV6-4 to TRBJ2-1; the D is unclear. Germline V gene lookup returns CDR1 MRHNA and CDR2 SNTAGT. This CDR3 region has 12 residues. Between the trimmed V and J ends, which lost 4 bases and 2 bases, there was a span of 3 bases. The CDR3 sequence is CASSGPYNEQFF. DNA for the CDR3: TGTGCCAGCAGTGGTCCCTACAATGAGCAGTTCTTC.

This chain joins TRBV4-1 and TRBJ1-5; unclear D gene. In germline, CDR1 is MGHRA, CDR2 YSYEKL. The CDR3 runs 14 residues. V was clipped by 2 bases and J by 4 bases, with 9 bases between them. CDR3: CASSQPLGNQPQHF. The CDR3 DNA reads as TGCGCCAGCAGCCAACCCCTAGGTAATCAGCCCCAGCATTTT.

The chain uses TRBV14 and TRBJ2-1; tentative D call: TRBD2 (6 bases). The CDR3 consists of 14 residues. In germline, CDR1 is SGHDN, CDR2 FVKESK. Trimming took off 1 base at V and 8 bases at J, with 12 bases between the two ends. CDR3 DNA: TGTGCCAGCAGCCAAGTTACGGGAGCCCATGAGCAGTTCTTC. Translation gives CASSQVTGAHEQFF.